This TCR beta chain was retrieved from a study of spatial heterogeneity in lung cancer. Described time point: sample taken at primary tumor resection. Without sorting, whole RNA was sequenced from tumor, nontumor lung or frozen PBMC. Untreated early-stage non-small cell lung cancer patients, about 70 in total, were the donors. Per the germline V gene, CDR1 is MNHNY and CDR2 is SVGAGI (reference sequence). This CDR3 has 15 amino acids. J gave up 2 bases and V 6 bases, and 5 bases lay outside the gene matches. Each molecule of TCR cDNA was tagged with one unique molecular identifier. TCRdb recomputed calls from the 5' RACE reads with MiXCR, one row per CDR3 protein. The sample carries around 1,600 distinct CDR3 sequences, over 7.5% recorded once. By its share, this clonotype is large (0.1 to 1%).

The J gene is TRBJ2-1, the V gene TRBV6-6; 9 bases are shared with TRBD2. The receptor comes from a female donor with early-stage non-small cell lung cancer. The sequencing here drew on normal lung tissue next to the tumor, taken at surgery. CDR3 protein: CASRYPSGTYNEQFF. CDR3 sequence (DNA): TGTGCCAGCAGGTACCCTAGCGGGACCTACAATGAGCAGTTCTTC.